The present entry profiles one T cell receptor beta chain with its context. The source of the sample is a study of OX40 agonist ivuxolimab in advanced cancers. The overall study: Patients assigned to dose escalation were diagnosed with hepatocellular carcinoma, melanoma, renal cell or head and neck cancer. More than 35% of patients had received prior checkpoint inhibitor therapy.

This table comes from immunoSEQ multiplex PCR, and its TCRdb copy is limited to in-frame clones, with some not included. Of around 76,000 clones in the sample, under 80% were seen once. Trimming took 5 bases from V and 7 from J; bases not matched to a gene: 9. The length of the CDR3 is 15 residues. Germline V gives CDR1 SGDLS, CDR2 YYNGEE. The receptor was derived from an adult with an advanced solid tumor such as melanoma, head and neck, liver or kidney cancer. Sequencing was performed on CD4+ or CD8+ T cells sorted from blood, taken in a trial of the OX40 agonist ivuxolimab. This sequence joins TRBV9 and TRBJ2-1; 10 bases map to TRBD2. This chain's CDR3 is CASRAAGLALNEQFF. CDR3 coding DNA: TGTGCCAGCAGAGCTGCGGGACTAGCGTTGAATGAGCAGTTCTTC.